What follows describes a single T cell receptor (beta chain). Its antigen is undetermined. This specimen comes from a study of shared clonotypes between healthy human individuals. Germline V gene sequence: CDR1 SGHRS, CDR2 YFSETQ. The CDR3 length is 15 residues. Trimming left V 4 bases short and J 0 bases short, with 11 bases between. Findings of the study overall: Four donors had 4% to 5% of their naive CD4 clonotypes in common.

Source study methods: ImmunoSEQ output lacked quality scores and full-length reads, limiting matched filtering. This table comes from immunoSEQ multiplex PCR, and its TCRdb copy is limited to in-frame clones, with some not included. The V and J calls and clone size come from that table; D and trimming were worked out from the DNA. The data contain some 1.5 million clones, 95% to 99% of them seen just once; the ten biggest clones take up 0.4% to 0.45%. The V and J genes are TRBV5-1 and TRBJ1-5; no reliable D call. This clonotype was obtained from a man aged 25 to 40 in good health. Sequencing used naive CD4+ T cells sorted from blood. The subset is: CD45RA+ positively selected. The CDR3 DNA reads as TGCGCCAGCAGCATACTTGGCGATAGCAATCAGCCCCAGCATTTT. Translating it yields CASSILGDSNQPQHF.